This T cell receptor beta chain stems from a study of cytomegalovirus exposure and HLA in healthy donors. Study at large: The approximately 660 first-cohort repertoires shared a platform with the 100 to 150 validation repertoires, as reported in a later analysis.

Data came from immunoSEQ multiplex PCR; TCRdb stores just in-frame clones and leaves some out. Counted here are 55,000 to 75,000 clones, over 90% occurring once; the ten biggest clones make up approximately 5%. The donors were members of the validation cohort comprising over 90 subjects, separate from the roughly 680-subject first cohort. The study, taken as a whole, reports: The classifier was said to identify cytomegalovirus status with high specificity and sensitivity.

This CDR3 is built from 13 residues. V lost 1 base and J lost 4, with 6 bases in between. CDR1 is SGHRS and CDR2 is YFSETQ in the germline V gene. A note on this clone: Its antigen is as yet unknown. Other DNA sequences in the sample encode the same CDR3.

This TCR was recovered from a man younger than 35 in good health and CMV-seropositive. Sequenced material: PBMCs. The chain joins TRBV5-1 to TRBJ1-5; D is ambiguous. Here the CDR3 reads CASSLTGNQPQHF. The CDR3 DNA reads TGCGCCAGCAGCTTGACGGGTAATCAGCCCCAGCATTTT.